What follows are 7 T cell receptor beta chains derived from one specimen sequenced in a study of T cell repertoires and Cas9 in healthy adults. Assay used: immunoSEQ multiplex PCR; TCRdb lists only in-frame clones, some missing. Of about 22,000 clones in the sample, under 95% were seen once. The sample taken for sequencing was CD4+ effector T cells (CD127+, CD25-, CD137-, CD154-) from PBMCs; culture status not recorded. These receptors all come from a human donor in good health.

The CDR3 is CASSQTVRQETQYF. CDR3 DNA sequence: TGTGCCAGCAGCCAAACCGTGAGGCAAGAGACCCAGTACTTC. The chain uses TRBV14 and TRBJ2-5, with unresolved D. The ends were cut back, 2 bases at V and 2 bases at J, with 9 bases in the middle. Per the germline V gene, CDR1 is SGHDN and CDR2 is FVKESK. The CDR3 has 14 residues.

The chain couples TRBV6-1 to TRBJ2-1, with a weak D call TRBD2 (6 bases). The germline V gene encodes CDR1 MNHNS and CDR2 SASEGT. The V and J ends lost 2 bases and 2 bases respectively, with 13 bases between them. The CDR3 runs 16 residues. The CDR3 DNA sequence: TGTGCCAGCAGTGAATTTGGCGGGGATACCTACAATGAGCAGTTCTTC. Translating gives CASSEFGGDTYNEQFF.

The chain uses TRBV27 and TRBJ1-2; tentative D call: TRBD1 (6 bases). Trimming took 11 bases from V and 4 from J, leaving 20 bases between them. The CDR3 totals 14 residues. From germline, CDR1 is MNHEY and CDR2 SMNVEV (reference sequence). Written as DNA, the CDR3 is TGTGCCGCCAGGGAGGGGGGCAGCACCTATGGCTACACCTTC. As protein: CAAREGGSTYGYTF.

The rearrangement uses TRBV18 and TRBJ1-1, with D uncertain. Germline lookup yields CDR1 KGHSH and CDR2 LQKENI. Deletions cut 2 bases from V and 0 bases from J, with 10 bases between. The length of the CDR3 is 15 residues. This chain's CDR3 is CASSPSSHLNTEAFF. CDR3 nucleotide sequence: TGTGCCAGCTCACCAAGCAGTCATTTGAACACTGAAGCTTTCTTT.

V is TRBV27 and J is TRBJ1-6, with TRBD1 as a possible D gene (6 bases). CDR1 MNHEY and CDR2 SMNVEV come from the germline V gene (reference sequence). Trimming removed 8 bases from V and 6 bases from J, with 17 bases in between. The CDR3 sequence is 15 residues long. The CDR3 is CASSFGGGLNSPLHF. The CDR3 DNA follows: TGTGCCAGCTCCTTCGGGGGCGGACTTAATTCACCCCTCCACTTT.

The V and J genes are TRBV19 and TRBJ2-5, with 7 bases aligning to TRBD2. Trimming took 5 bases from V and 5 from J; bases not matched to a gene: 8. Germline CDR1 is LNHDA and CDR2 is SQIVND (reference sequence). CDR3 size: 14 residues. The CDR3: CASSSPGLVETQYF. The CDR3 DNA is TGTGCCAGTAGTTCCCCTGGACTAGTGGAGACCCAGTACTTC.

In its sample, this clone was seen once. V gene TRBV4-2 combines with J gene TRBJ1-2, with D maybe TRBD1 (6 bases). The CDR3 is made up of 15 amino acids. The V and J ends lost 1 base and 4 bases respectively, with 13 bases between them. Germline-derived CDR1 and CDR2 are LGHNA and YNFKEQ. CDR3 residues: CASSQGRTAFYGYTF. In nucleotides, the CDR3 is TGTGCCAGCAGCCAAGGCCGGACAGCTTTCTATGGCTACACCTTC.